This passage covers 2 T cell receptor beta chains from one sample sequenced in a study of tissue T cells after allogeneic stem cell transplantation. Sequencing used immunoSEQ multiplex PCR; TCRdb keeps in-frame clones, though not all of them. This sample has 800 to 1,100 clones, with roughly 40% found just once. Sequencing used stomach tissue, obtained at autopsy. The source is a female patient aged 40-69 years with steroid-refractory graft-versus-host disease after an allogeneic stem cell transplant. T cells may partly derive from the graft donor.

The V call is TRBV5-6, the J call TRBJ2-1; D possibly corresponds to TRBD1 (5 bases). With 4 bases removed from V and 2 bases from J, the gap between germline ends came to 10 bases. CDR1 and CDR2 (germline): SGHDT, YYEEEE. The CDR3 has 14 amino acids. The CDR3 region has the DNA TGTGCCAGCAGCCTCCCGACAGCCTACAATGAGCAGTTCTTC. Translated, it gives CASSLPTAYNEQFF.

By proportion, this clone is hyperexpanded (1% or more). J is TRBJ2-3 and V is TRBV5-1; 9 nucleotides line up with TRBD1. V lost 0 bases and J lost 3; bases outside the gene matches: 5. CDR3 size: 16 residues. Germline V lookup: CDR1 SGHRS, CDR2 YFSETQ. CDR3 amino acids: CASSLGQGQGTDTQYF. CDR3 in DNA: TGCGCCAGCAGCTTGGGCCAGGGACAGGGAACAGATACGCAGTATTTT.